This T cell receptor beta chain was found in a study of TIL therapy for anti-PD-1-resistant metastatic lung cancer. Study-wide background: Patients then received nivolumab; progressors got lymphodepletion, TIL and IL-2. Half of patients were current or former smokers. Median patient age was approximately 58, ranging about 35-80 years.

The immunoSEQ assay was v3. Sequencing depth was around 2.2 million read pairs for survey level, about 5-6.5 million for deep. Profiling relied on immunoSEQ multiplex PCR, and the TCRdb table lists in-frame clones only, not all of them. The repertoire has 50,000 to 70,000 clones, roughly 69% of them found once; the top ten carry roughly 7.2%. CDR1 is SGHRS and CDR2 is YFSETQ in the germline V gene. This CDR3 is built from 14 residues. Trimming removed 4 bases at V and 0 bases at J, with 11 bases between. This sample's time point: pre-treatment sample, taken before nivolumab and TIL therapy. V is TRBV5-1 and J is TRBJ2-7; D could derive from TRBD1 or TRBD2 (5 bases each). Here the sequenced sample was blood, taken at baseline. The receptor's source is a person aged 25-85 years with non-small cell lung cancer. The CDR3 nucleotides are TGCGCCAGCAGCCCCTACGGGACCTCCTACGAGCAGTACTTC. It encodes CASSPYGTSYEQYF. Looking up the rest from reference TRBV5-1 and TRBJ2-7 gives the full variable domain: KAGVTQTPRYLIKTRGQQVTLSCSPISGHRSVSWYQQTPGQGLQFLFEYFSETQRNKGNFPGRFSGRQFSNSRSEMNVSTLELGDSALYLCASSPYGTSYEQYFGPGTRLTVT.